The next 25 T cell receptor beta chains were all read from a single sample in a study of shared clonotypes between healthy human individuals. Assay used: immunoSEQ multiplex PCR; TCRdb lists only in-frame clones, some missing. The sample records fewer than 1 million clones, roughly 96% being singletons. The naive CD8 subset, CD45RO-negative cells positively selected for CCR7, excluded terminally differentiated effector memory CD45RA+ cells. Sample: naive CD8+ T cells sorted from blood. These receptors all come from a young man in good health.

The rearrangement links TRBV7-9 to TRBJ2-1, with D unresolved. The CDR3 covers 14 residues. Germline loops: CDR1 SEHNR, CDR2 FQNEAQ (reference sequence). The germline V and J ends were trimmed by 5 bases and 5 bases, with 13 bases remaining between them. CDR3 coding DNA: TGTGCCAGCAGCGCACCGAACAAGAACAATGAGCAGTTCTTC. This sequence encodes CASSAPNKNNEQFF. Looking up the rest from reference TRBV7-9 and TRBJ2-1 gives the full variable domain: DTGVSQNPRHKITKRGQNVTFRCDPISEHNRLYWYRQTLGQGPEFLTYFQNEAQLEKSRLLSDRFSAERPKGSFSTLEIQRTEQGDSAMYLCASSAPNKNNEQFFGPGTRLTVL.

The chain carries TRBV28 and TRBJ2-2; D gene ambiguous. The CDR3 sequence is 13 residues long. V lost 5 bases and J lost 3, with 7 bases in between. The germline V gene encodes CDR1 MDHEN and CDR2 SYDVKM. The CDR3 bases are TGTGCCAGCAGTCCTATGGACACCGGGGAGCTGTTTTTT. It specifies CASSPMDTGELFF.

V usage is TRBV11-2 and J usage is TRBJ2-2; D possibly uses TRBD1 or TRBD2 (6 bases each). V was trimmed by 5 bases and J by 4 bases, leaving 17 bases between them. Germline CDR1 and CDR2: SGHAT and FQNNGV. This CDR3 comprises 16 residues. In DNA, the CDR3 is TGTGCCAGCAGCCCCTTTCGGGGGCAAGGCACCGGGGAGCTGTTTTTT. Its protein product is CASSPFRGQGTGELFF.

The V call is TRBV29-1, the J call TRBJ2-2, with D perhaps matching TRBD1 (6 bases). V was pared by 3 bases and J by 4 bases, with 15 bases between. The CDR3 is made up of 15 amino acids. CDR1 and CDR2 from the germline V gene are SQVTM and ANQGSEA. This CDR3 reads CSVDLGARSTGELFF. The CDR3 coding sequence is TGCAGCGTTGACTTGGGGGCGCGTAGCACCGGGGAGCTGTTTTTT.

The rearrangement links TRBV14 to TRBJ1-1, with D tentatively TRBD1 (5 bases). The V gene's germline CDR1 is SGHDN and CDR2 FVKESK. CDR3 length equals 13 residues. With 1 base removed from V and 4 bases from J, the gap between germline ends came to 7 bases. CDR3 in DNA: TGTGCCAGCAGCCAAGTGGACATCACTGAAGCTTTCTTT. Amino acids: CASSQVDITEAFF. Full variable domain (rest looked up from reference TRBV14 and TRBJ1-1): EAGVTQFPSHSVIEKGQTVTLRCDPISGHDNLYWYRRVMGKEIKFLLHFVKESKQDESGMPNNRFLAERTGGTYSTLKVQPAELEDSGVYFCASSQVDITEAFFGQGTRLTVV.

In DNA, the CDR3 is TGTGCCAGCAGTGAGTCCAAACAGGGTCAGGGCTCCTACAATGAGCAGTTCTTC. Its translation is CASSESKQGQGSYNEQFF. The V gene is TRBV6-1, the J gene TRBJ2-1; D perhaps matches TRBD1 (6 bases). V was trimmed by 3 bases and J by 0 bases, leaving 18 bases between them. Germline V lookup: CDR1 MNHNS, CDR2 SASEGT. CDR3 length equals 18 residues.

This clone was detected only once. The chain recombines TRBV7-9 with TRBJ2-5; a weak D match, TRBD1 (7 bases). Looked up from germline, CDR1 is SEHNR and CDR2 is FQNEAQ (reference sequence). The ends were cut back, 0 bases at V and 5 bases at J, with 16 bases in the middle. This CDR3 spans 16 amino acids. This CDR3 reads CASSLAITRGEETQYF. The CDR3 coding sequence is TGTGCCAGCAGCTTAGCGATAACCAGGGGGGAGGAGACCCAGTACTTC. Complete variable domain (other parts from reference TRBV7-9 and TRBJ2-5): DTGVSQNPRHKITKRGQNVTFRCDPISEHNRLYWYRQTLGQGPEFLTYFQNEAQLEKSRLLSDRFSAERPKGSFSTLEIQRTEQGDSAMYLCASSLAITRGEETQYFGPGTRLLVL.

The V call is TRBV2, the J call TRBJ2-6; perhaps TRBD2 as D (6 bases). V shed 4 bases and J shed 0 bases, with 10 bases lying between them. The CDR3 consists of 16 residues. Per germline, CDR1 SNHLY and CDR2 FYNNEI. The CDR3 DNA is TGTGCCAGCAGTGGGCGGGGCTCCTCTGGGGCCAACGTCCTGACTTTC. Translated, it gives CASSGRGSSGANVLTF.

This clone appeared a single time. The chain is built from TRBV5-1 and TRBJ2-3; D not certain. The CDR3 spans 14 residues. Trimming removed 0 bases at V and 3 bases at J, with 8 bases between. Germline values: CDR1 SGHRS, CDR2 YFSETQ. DNA for the CDR3: TGCGCCAGCAGCTTGGTTATAGCAACAGATACGCAGTATTTT. Protein sequence: CASSLVIATDTQYF.

The gene calls are TRBV2 and TRBJ2-2, with D unresolved. The CDR3 runs to 14 residues. The germline V gene encodes CDR1 SNHLY and CDR2 FYNNEI. V lost 6 bases and J 2 bases, leaving 10 bases between the germline ends. CDR3: CASRGTGNTGELFF. The DNA for the CDR3 is TGTGCCAGCAGAGGTACGGGTAACACCGGGGAGCTGTTTTTT. Variable domain in full (rest from reference TRBV2 and TRBJ2-2): EPEVTQTPSHQVTQMGQEVILRCVPISNHLYFYWYRQILGQKVEFLVSFYNNEISEKSEIFDDQFSVERPDGSNFTLKIRSTKLEDSAMYFCASRGTGNTGELFFGEGSRLTVL.

This clone turned up a few times. CDR3: CAWSTGTRRTGELFF. DNA of the CDR3: TGTGCCTGGAGTACCGGGACTAGGCGCACCGGGGAGCTGTTTTTT. This rearrangement joins TRBV30 to TRBJ2-2, with 8 nucleotides matching TRBD2. From germline, CDR1 is GTSNPN and CDR2 SVGIG (reference sequence). V gave up 2 bases and J gave up 4 bases; unmatched junction bases: 6. CDR3 length: 15 residues.

The chain uses TRBV7-6 and TRBJ2-7; D perhaps matches TRBD2 (5 bases). The V gene's germline CDR1 is SGHVS and CDR2 FNYEAQ. Trimming removed 2 bases at V and 2 bases at J, with 13 bases between. The CDR3 length is 15 residues. CDR3 DNA sequence: TGTGCCAGCAGCTTAAAAGGAGGAGGTCCCTACGAGCAGTACTTC. As protein: CASSLKGGGPYEQYF. Complete variable domain (other parts from reference TRBV7-6 and TRBJ2-7): GAGVSQSPRYKVTKRGQDVALRCDPISGHVSLYWYRQALGQGPEFLTYFNYEAQQDKSGLPNDRFSAERPEGSISTLTIQRTEQRDSAMYRCASSLKGGGPYEQYFGPGTRLTVT.

The chain links TRBV4-1 to TRBJ1-1; no reliable D call. Trimming shortened V by 1 base and J by 1 base, and 13 bases separated the two germline ends. Germline V gene lookup returns CDR1 MGHRA and CDR2 YSYEKL. The CDR3 sequence is 16 residues long. The CDR3 nucleotides read TGCGCCAGCAGCCAAGCGGGCGGCCGAGGGAACACTGAAGCTTTCTTT. This gives the protein CASSQAGGRGNTEAFF.

This clone was counted once. J is TRBJ2-3 and V is TRBV11-2; 9 bases map to TRBD2. The CDR3 spans 16 residues. After removal of 1 base from V and 5 bases from J, the junction contained 7 bases not matched to a gene. Germline V gene sequence: CDR1 SGHAT, CDR2 FQNNGV. The CDR3 spells CASSLAPAGGVDTQYF. In DNA, the CDR3 is TGTGCCAGCAGCTTAGCCCCAGCGGGAGGTGTAGATACGCAGTATTTT. The whole variable domain, filled in from reference TRBV11-2 and TRBJ2-3, reads EAGVAQSPRYKIIEKRQSVAFWCNPISGHATLYWYQQILGQGPKLLIQFQNNGVVDDSQLPKDRFSAERLKGVDSTLKIQPAKLEDSAVYLCASSLAPAGGVDTQYFGPGTRLTVL.

The V call is TRBV9, the J call TRBJ2-2; 8 positions match TRBD2. CDR3 length equals 14 residues. V dropped 2 bases and J dropped 6; count of bases not matched to a gene: 3. Germline V gives CDR1 SGDLS, CDR2 YYNGEE. CDR3: CASSVEREPGELFF. The CDR3 DNA reads TGTGCCAGCAGCGTCGAGCGGGAGCCCGGGGAGCTGTTTTTT.

The chain has TRBV5-1 and TRBJ2-7, with D possibly matching TRBD1 (5 bases). This CDR3 comprises 14 residues. Deletions cut 4 bases from V and 3 bases from J, with 14 bases between. CDR1 is SGHRS, CDR2 YFSETQ, per germline. The CDR3 DNA follows: TGCGCCAGCAGCCTACCCGACAGTTTCTACGAGCAGTACTTC. This translates into CASSLPDSFYEQYF.

This rearrangement joins TRBV4-1 to TRBJ2-2; the match to TRBD1 covers 7 bases. The CDR3 extends over 14 amino acids. The V segment lost 4 bases and the J segment 5 bases; nucleotides outside the gene matches: 4. Germline CDR1 and CDR2: MGHRA and YSYEKL. This CDR3 reads CASSRQGATGELFF. CDR3 nucleotide sequence: TGCGCCAGCAGCCGACAGGGAGCAACCGGGGAGCTGTTTTTT.

CDR3 DNA: TGTGCCACCAGCAGAGATCTGGCTAGCGGGAACTCCTACGAGCAGTACTTC. The encoded protein is CATSRDLASGNSYEQYF. The chain recombines TRBV15 with TRBJ2-7; 9 bases agree with TRBD2. Germline CDR1 and CDR2: LNHNV and YYDKDF (reference sequence). This CDR3 is 17 amino acids long. Unmatched junction bases numbered 6, after V lost 0 bases and J lost 0 bases.

This CDR3 is CASSPSGATSVGNTIYF. The CDR3 nucleotides are TGCGCCAGCAGCCCCTCTGGGGCCACCTCTGTAGGAAACACCATATATTTT. V usage is TRBV4-3 and J usage is TRBJ1-3; the D gene is possibly TRBD1 (5 bases). The CDR3 covers 17 residues. Germline lookup yields CDR1 LGHNA and CDR2 YSLEER. V gave up 4 bases and J gave up 4 bases, with 20 bases separating them.

The rearrangement joins TRBV29-1 to TRBJ2-7; TRBD1 might be the D (6 bases). Germline CDR1 reads SQVTM; CDR2 reads ANQGSEA. The ends were cut back, 6 bases at V and 3 bases at J, with 21 bases in the middle. This CDR3 region has 15 residues. The CDR3 protein is CSVTTGTMGDYEQYF. CDR3 DNA: TGCAGCGTCACCACCGGGACAATGGGGGACTACGAGCAGTACTTC.

This sequence joins TRBV9 and TRBJ2-1; 11 bases align to TRBD2. The V and J ends lost 0 bases and 6 bases, in that order; junction bases with no gene match: 14. This CDR3 comprises 19 residues. Per the germline V gene, CDR1 is SGDLS and CDR2 is YYNGEE. For the CDR3, the DNA is TGTGCCAGCAGCGTAGTGCCCCTTTCGACTAGCGGGACGCTCAATGAGCAGTTCTTC. It translates to CASSVVPLSTSGTLNEQFF.

The gene calls are TRBV14 and TRBJ1-1; tentatively, D is TRBD1 (6 bases). V was trimmed by 4 bases and J by 6 bases, leaving 12 bases between them. Germline V gene sequence: CDR1 SGHDN, CDR2 FVKESK. This CDR3 is 13 amino acids long. CDR3 loop: CASSPTGRPEAFF. CDR3 nucleotide sequence: TGTGCCAGCAGCCCGACAGGACGCCCTGAAGCTTTCTTT.

The CDR3 region is CASSLDRLTGELFF. The DNA for the CDR3 is TGTGCCAGCAGCCTAGACAGGCTCACCGGGGAGCTGTTTTTT. The chain recombines TRBV9 with TRBJ2-2, with a possible D match to TRBD1 (6 bases). V was cut by 4 bases and J by 4 bases, with 11 bases left in between. The CDR3 covers 14 residues. CDR1 is SGDLS and CDR2 is YYNGEE in the germline V gene. The whole variable domain, filled in from reference TRBV9 and TRBJ2-2, reads DSGVTQTPKHLITATGQRVTLRCSPRSGDLSVYWYQQSLDQGLQFLIQYYNGEERAKGNILERFSAQQFPDLHSELNLSSLELGDSALYFCASSLDRLTGELFFGEGSRLTVL.

This chain connects TRBV14 to TRBJ2-5; D perhaps matches TRBD1 (7 bases). Germline-derived CDR1 and CDR2 are SGHDN and FVKESK. The CDR3 loop spans 15 amino acids. The V and J ends lost 0 bases and 5 bases respectively, with 13 bases between them. The CDR3 spells CASSQDESGGETQYF. DNA for the CDR3: TGTGCCAGCAGCCAAGACGAGTCAGGGGGGGAGACCCAGTACTTC.

V and J are TRBV9 and TRBJ2-3; 7 bases map to TRBD2. CDR3 size: 15 residues. Germline assignment: CDR1 SGDLS and CDR2 YYNGEE. Trimming removed 0 bases from V and 6 bases from J; junction bases left unmatched: 7. CDR3 DNA sequence: TGTGCCAGCAGCGTAGGTGGCGGGAGTTCCGATACGCAGTATTTT. Protein: CASSVGGGSSDTQYF.